The present T cell receptor beta chain was sequenced within a study of human T cells and chemical hapten exposure (dated by TCRdb to about 2021). With regard to the full study: The libraries were sequenced as a pool, and the TCR yield per sample differed mostly because of small variations in library volumes within the pool. For every blood RNA sample, sequencing covered both the TCR alpha and TCR beta chains. This study followed changes in the peripheral blood TCR repertoire in vivo during primary and secondary sensitization of alopecia patients to the hapten diphenylcyclopropenone (DPC). Beyond this particular receptor, the publication reports: After repeated subsampling, changes were observed in the strength of the expansion versus patch-test correlation and in the threshold at which the correlation became significant. DPC sensitization did not change how many TCRs were above 1 in 1000 frequency, and no evidence was found of alterations in global repertoire structure.

With regard to this clonotype: This clone's antigen is unknown. It has no much larger one-base neighbor in the sample; base qualities were not kept.

Unfractionated whole blood was collected in Tempus Blood RNA tubes, and total RNA was extracted from that blood. As TCR sequencing controls, roughly five healthy volunteers were used, with blood taken at day 0, 2 weeks and 6 weeks. The library was prepared using 5' RACE. Sequencing took place on an Illumina MiSeq. During library preparation, unique molecular identifiers were attached to individual cDNA molecules so that TCRs could be counted quantitatively and reproducibly. The study's processing was this. The median number of TCRs per sample was some 100,000, ranging from roughly 23,224 to 690,600. V, J and CDR3 annotation of the TCR reads was carried out using the Decombinator software suite. For the PS versus PT1 abundance plots, all samples were subsampled to the same number of TCRs (28,000). Expanded TCRs were defined as absent before sensitization and observed at least eight times at the 2-week time point. In-frame beta chains were kept once TCRdb had trimmed the public reads at Q25 with fastp and called clones with MiXCR. Rows are unified per CDR3 protein, each entry keeping the most common DNA and genes. In this record, the V and J calls reflect TCRdb's handling and not the investigators' own analysis. The table for this sample lists 95,000 to 120,000 distinct CDR3 sequences; roughly 19% of them were counted only once. Around 2.7% of the sample is taken by the ten largest.

This TCR was sampled from a human donor in good health.

In nucleotide form, the sequence is TGTGCCAGTAGTCAAGGGCCCAGAAGCTCCTATAATTCACCCCTCCACTTT. Its protein reads: CASSQGPRSSYNSPLHF. This sequence uses TRBV19 and TRBJ1-6; no D segment can be confidently identified. Trimming takes 5 bases from V and 0 bases from J, and the germline ends sit 14 bases apart. The CDR3 starts with the cysteine, ends with the phenylalanine, and has 17 residues. The kept DNA is CDR3 alone, 51 bases in frame from the first base. Via the germline V gene (reference sequence), CDR1 is LNHDA and CDR2 SQIVND.